Described below is a single T cell receptor (beta chain) sequence and its context. Its specificity is not known. The sample holds other DNA sequences that translate to the same CDR3. The data were obtained in a study of shared clonotypes between healthy human individuals. Study summary: Each donor's CD4 naive and CD4 memory cells filled three plates apiece, CD8 naive two, and CD8 memory one. Study-level findings and limits: Generation probabilities of non-shared clonotypes were lower (relative to those shared by all four donors).

The CDR3 spans 13 residues. Trimming removed 4 bases from V and 2 bases from J; junction bases left unmatched: 5. In germline, CDR1 is SQVTM, CDR2 ANQGSEA. Splitting of each subset's genomic DNA was done evenly across several immunoSEQ plates. Produced via immunoSEQ multiplex PCR; TCRdb's table is partial and in-frame only. The sample holds some 2,500,000 clones, around 92% seen once. A CD45RA-negative memory subset and a CD45RA+ naive subset were separated from the CD4+ cells. The TCR originated in a man aged 18 to 29 in good health. Some clones in this sample may be carry-over from other donors' samples. The chain employs TRBV29-1 and TRBJ2-7, with 7 bases fitting TRBD1. Input material: naive CD4+ T cells from PBMCs. Subset of the sample: CD45RA+ positively selected. CDR3 loop: CSVGGTVTYEQYF. The DNA for the CDR3 is TGCAGCGTTGGTGGGACAGTGACCTACGAGCAGTACTTC.